This entry lists 28 T cell receptor beta chains sequenced from one sample in a study of tumor-infiltrating lymphocytes in primary liver carcinoma. The authors made TCR beta cDNA from around 500 ng total RNA with a constant-region primer. It was through three nested multiplex PCR rounds of slightly modified ARM-PCR that TCR beta libraries arose. Two initial PCR rounds of about 11 cycles each paired TRBV1-TRBV30 forward primers with a C-beta reverse primer. A single record per CDR3 protein comes from TCRdb applying MiXCR to the multiplex PCR reads. The sample lists roughly 180,000 distinct CDR3 sequences, approximately 60% occurring once. The authors took blood RNA from unsorted whole blood and also extracted germline DNA. The sample comprised peripheral blood. The receptors here all came from a man aged 35-49 years with primary liver carcinoma and hepatitis B virus infection.

Concerning this clonotype itself: This could be a read error, since a much larger clone is one nucleotide away. The chain recombines TRBV12-3 or TRBV12-4 with TRBJ1-1, with TRBD1 as a possible D gene (5 bases). CDR3 size: 14 residues. CDR3 protein: CASIRTEGNNEAFF. The CDR3 region has the DNA TGTGCCAGCATCCGGACGGAGGGGAACAATGAAGCTTTCTTT.

In its sample, this clonotype was seen a few times. The CDR3 protein is CAISESITTSQGADTQYF. The CDR3 nucleotides are TGTGCCATCAGTGAGTCGATCACGACTTCACAAGGCGCAGATACGCAGTATTTT. The V and J genes are TRBV10-3 and TRBJ2-3; no clear D gene. Germline CDR1 ENHRY, CDR2 SYGVKD. The CDR3 runs 18 residues. Deletions cut 0 bases from V and 4 bases from J, with 20 bases between.

This clonotype was detected only once. J is TRBJ2-3 and V is TRBV6-6; D is unclear. Germline CDR1 is MNHNY and CDR2 is SVGAGI (reference sequence). The CDR3 sequence is 13 residues long. Trimming took 4 bases from V and 6 from J, leaving 11 bases between them. The CDR3 DNA reads TGTGCCAGCAGTTTCCCCAGCGACGATACGCAGTATTTT. The encoded protein is CASSFPSDDTQYF.

In the case of this clonotype: Being one base from a much bigger clone, this may be a read error. The chain uses TRBV6-1 and TRBJ2-7; 8 bases align to TRBD2. Germline V lookup: CDR1 MNHNS, CDR2 SASEGT. This CDR3 has 14 residues. In DNA form, the CDR3 reads TGTGCCAGCAGTGAGCGGGGGGATTACTACGAGCACTACTTC. As protein: CASSERGDYYEHYF.

The genes are TRBV5-5 and TRBJ1-2; perhaps TRBD1 as D (6 bases). This CDR3 comprises 14 residues. Germline CDR1 and CDR2: SGHKS and YYEKEE (reference sequence). Trimming shortened V by 2 bases and J by 8 bases, and 16 bases separated the two germline ends. CDR3 sequence reads: CASSFSQGEGGYTF. CDR3 DNA: TGTGCCAGCAGCTTTTCACAGGGAGAAGGAGGCTACACCTTC.

This clonotype appeared many times. The V gene is TRBV11-2, the J gene TRBJ2-1, with 12 bases aligning to TRBD2. V lost 5 bases to trimming and J lost 9 bases; unmatched junction nucleotides: 17. This CDR3 contains 18 residues. Germline values: CDR1 SGHAT, CDR2 FQNNGV. CDR3 in amino acids: CASSPGTGRLAGEIEQFF. Written as DNA, the CDR3 is TGTGCCAGCAGCCCCGGGACAGGGAGACTAGCGGGAGAAATTGAGCAGTTCTTC.

On this clonotype: The conserved phenylalanine or tryptophan normally closing the CDR3 is absent here, so this likely arose from a read error. Because the CDR3's place on the DNA is in doubt, the DNA is left out and the CDR3 is given as listed by TCRdb. The genes are TRBV6-5 and TRBJ1-1; TRBD1, the D gene given by the table, was not confirmed from the DNA. Germline assignment: CDR1 MNHEY and CDR2 SVGAGI. Including both end residues, the CDR3 is 14 amino acids long. The CDR3: CASRRERGNTEALL.

This clonotype turned up a few times. This chain links TRBV10-2 with TRBJ2-2; 8 bases map to TRBD2. Unmatched junction bases numbered 8, after V lost 9 bases and J lost 2 bases. CDR3 length: 15 residues. In germline, CDR1 is WSHSY, CDR2 SAAADI. The CDR3 bases are TGCGCCAGTGGAGGAGCGGGGGTTAACACCGGGGAGCTGTTTTTT. Translated: CASGGAGVNTGELFF.

Of note for this clonotype: An end of the junction does not agree with germline; a read error may underlie this. The J gene is TRBJ2-7, the V gene TRBV18; D gene uncertain. Germline V lookup: CDR1 KGHSH, CDR2 LQKENI. This CDR3 has 13 residues. The CDR3 DNA is TGTGCCAGCTCACCTGTCAATTGGTCCGAGAAGTACTTC. Translation: CASSPVNWSEKYF.

On this clonotype: One end of the junction does not line up with germline, which may come from a read error. J is TRBJ1-3 and V is TRBV30, with 7 bases aligning to TRBD1. The CDR3 spans 14 residues. CDR1 and CDR2 from the germline V gene are GTSNPN and SVGIG (reference sequence). CDR3 bases: TGTCCCTGGAGTGCGACAGGGACCGGAAACACCATATATTTT. This translates into CPWSATGTGNTIYF.

The chain is built from TRBV11-2 and TRBJ1-4; D unclear. Trimming left V 5 bases short and J 8 bases short, with 15 bases between. CDR3 length: 14 amino acids. Germline loops: CDR1 SGHAT, CDR2 FQNNGV. CDR3 DNA sequence: TGTGCCAGCAGCCTAGTGATGGCCCAAGAAAAACTGTTTTTT. Translation: CASSLVMAQEKLFF.

The chain couples TRBV29-1 to TRBJ2-4, with 7 positions matching TRBD1. This CDR3 has 12 amino acids. Germline V gives CDR1 SQVTM, CDR2 ANQGSEA. V lost 4 bases and J lost 4; bases outside the gene matches: 1. CDR3 coding DNA: TGCAGCGTTGTGGGACAGAAAAACATTCAGTACTTC. Its protein product is CSVVGQKNIQYF.

There are a few counts of this clonotype. This may come from a read error, since a much larger clone is one base off. CDR3 sequence reads: CASSSGGGWEEAQYF. The DNA for the CDR3 is TGTGCCAGCAGTAGTGGGGGGGGCTGGGAAGAGGCCCAGTACTTC. The chain is built from TRBV12-3 or TRBV12-4 and TRBJ2-5; possible D gene TRBD2, 7 bases. The CDR3 runs to 15 residues.

This chain joins TRBV12-3 or TRBV12-4 and TRBJ2-1, with TRBD2 identical over 8 bases. V lost 4 bases and J lost 7; bases outside the gene matches: 6. The CDR3 length is 14 residues. The chain's CDR3 is CASSSPAGANEQFF. Here the CDR3 DNA reads TGTGCCAGCAGTTCCCCAGCGGGAGCAAATGAGCAGTTCTTC.

At least ten counts were recorded for this clonotype. This chain connects TRBV6-2 or TRBV6-3 to TRBJ1-2; no definite D call. Trimming took off 0 bases at V and 8 bases at J, with 10 bases between the two ends. Germline assignment: CDR1 MNHEY and CDR2 SVGEGT. This CDR3 comprises 13 residues. The CDR3 spells CASSYSVRVGYTF. DNA of the CDR3: TGTGCCAGCAGTTACTCTGTACGGGTAGGCTACACCTTC.

This clonotype is a singleton in its sample. This rearrangement joins TRBV5-1 to TRBJ2-1, with 10 bases identical to TRBD2. The CDR3 runs 17 residues. CDR1 is SGHRS, CDR2 YFSETQ, per germline. V lost 5 bases, J lost 2 bases, and 10 bases stayed unmatched. The CDR3 sequence: CASRQGTSGTPYNEQFF. The CDR3 DNA sequence: TGCGCCAGCAGACAGGGAACTAGCGGGACCCCCTACAATGAGCAGTTCTTC.

This chain connects TRBV6-6 to TRBJ1-5; perhaps TRBD1 as D (5 bases). CDR3 length: 14 residues. Deletions cut 6 bases from V and 6 bases from J, with 15 bases between. Per the germline V gene, CDR1 is MNHNY and CDR2 is SVGAGI (reference sequence). CDR3 DNA: TGTGCCAGCAGCGCAGCAGGGTACGGTCAGCCCCAGCATTTT. This gives the protein CASSAAGYGQPQHF.

This clonotype was seen a single time. A much larger clone differs by one base, so this may be a read error. This rearrangement joins TRBV29-1 to TRBJ2-3; a weak D match, TRBD1 (7 bases). CDR1 and CDR2 (germline): SQVTM, ANQGSEA. The CDR3 is made up of 15 amino acids. V dropped 8 bases and J dropped 4 bases, with 22 bases sitting between them. The CDR3 reads CSMEGARGSADTQYF. The CDR3 nucleotides read TGCAGCATGGAGGGGGCCAGGGGTAGCGCAGATACGCAGTATTTT.

J is TRBJ1-2 and V is TRBV6-6, with D perhaps matching TRBD1 (6 bases). Per the germline V gene, CDR1 is MNHNY and CDR2 is SVGAGI (reference sequence). V was clipped by 5 bases and J by 4 bases, with 17 bases between them. This CDR3 comprises 15 residues. DNA of the CDR3: TGTGCCAGCAGTAACACCACAGGGTTCTCCTATGGCTACACCTTC. Encoded protein: CASSNTTGFSYGYTF.

The CDR3 DNA reads as TGTGCCAGCAGCCCTCACTACAGCTCCTACAATGAGCAGTTCTTC. Amino acids: CASSPHYSSYNEQFF. The chain has TRBV5-5 and TRBJ2-1; the D is unclear. Germline CDR1 is SGHKS and CDR2 is YYEKEE (reference sequence). This CDR3 has 15 residues. Trimming left V 4 bases short and J 0 bases short, with 11 bases between. Complete variable domain (other parts from reference TRBV5-5 and TRBJ2-1): DAGVTQSPTHLIKTRGQQVTLRCSPISGHKSVSWYQQVLGQGPQFIFQYYEKEERGRGNFPDRFSARQFPNYSSELNVNALLLGDSALYLCASSPHYSSYNEQFFGPGTRLTVL.

This chain joins TRBV10-3 and TRBJ2-1, with D possibly called TRBD1 or TRBD2 (5 bases each). The CDR3 spans 17 residues. The V end was cut by 2 bases, the J end by 0 bases, with 14 bases between. From germline, CDR1 is ENHRY and CDR2 SYGVKD. This CDR3 reads CAISERGRTSSYNEQFF. The CDR3 DNA follows: TGTGCCATCAGTGAGCGGGGCAGAACTAGCTCCTACAATGAGCAGTTCTTC.

This clonotype occurred a few times. The chain has TRBV7-8 and TRBJ2-1; D is unresolved. V lost 1 base, J lost 8 bases, and 6 bases lay in between. The CDR3 covers 12 residues. The germline V gene encodes CDR1 SGHVS and CDR2 FQNEAQ. CDR3: CASSLEVDEQFF. The CDR3 bases are TGTGCCAGCAGCTTAGAGGTAGATGAGCAGTTCTTC.

Remarks on this clonotype: At one end, the junction sequence differs from germline, possibly due to a read error. This chain links TRBV4-1 with TRBJ2-7; D may be TRBD2 (5 bases). CDR1 is MGHRA and CDR2 is YSYEKL in the germline V gene. The CDR3 totals 15 residues. The CDR3 bases are TGCACCAGCAGCCCACCTATGGGTTATGGGAGCGAGCAGTACTTC. As protein: CTSSPPMGYGSEQYF.

Worth noting for this clonotype: This may stem from a read error, because a much larger clone lies one nucleotide away. The chain carries TRBV11-3 and TRBJ2-2, with 11 bases aligning to TRBD2. This CDR3 contains 18 residues. J lost 3 bases, V lost 5 bases, and 11 bases had no gene match. The germline V gene encodes CDR1 SGHNT and CDR2 YENEEA. CDR3 nucleotide sequence: TGTGCCAGCAGCCAGCCCACTAGCGGGAGAGGGGACACCGGGGAGCTGTTTTTT. Protein: CASSQPTSGRGDTGELFF.

On this clonotype: One end of the junction is discordant with germline, which a read error may explain. The chain links TRBV4-1 to TRBJ1-2; D might be TRBD1 (5 bases). Per the germline V gene, CDR1 is MGHRA and CDR2 is YSYEKL. The CDR3 contains 15 residues. The CDR3 protein is CASSQPPRDVSGCTF. DNA for the CDR3: TGCGCCAGCAGCCAACCCCCCAGGGACGTAAGTGGCTGCACCTTC.

In the case of this clonotype: This may be a read error: a much more frequent sequence differs by one nucleotide. The chain combines TRBV12-3 or TRBV12-4 with TRBJ1-1; no firm D call. The CDR3 contains 13 residues. The CDR3 nucleotides are TGTGTCAGCAGTTTGCGTGGACTCACTGAAGCTTTCTTT. Its protein is CVSSLRGLTEAFF.

The table lists this clonotype with a count of one. The J gene is TRBJ1-2, the V gene TRBV6-1; 9 positions match TRBD1. The CDR3 consists of 15 residues. Looked up from germline, CDR1 is MNHNS and CDR2 is SASEGT. V lost 6 bases and J lost 7; bases outside the gene matches: 12. CDR3 nucleotides: TGTGCCAGCAGGCGTTCCGGGACAGGGCGGATTGGCTACACCTTC. Translation: CASRRSGTGRIGYTF.

J is TRBJ2-5 and V is TRBV2; D assignment may be TRBD1 or TRBD2 (6 bases each). V was cut by 4 bases and J by 1 base, with 10 bases left in between. Germline V lookup: CDR1 SNHLY, CDR2 FYNNEI. The CDR3 is made up of 14 amino acids. The CDR3: CASSGGATQETQYF. The CDR3 DNA reads as TGTGCCAGCAGTGGGGGGGCTACCCAAGAGACCCAGTACTTC. The full variable domain, its missing parts supplied by reference TRBV2 and TRBJ2-5, is EPEVTQTPSHQVTQMGQEVILRCVPISNHLYFYWYRQILGQKVEFLVSFYNNEISEKSEIFDDQFSVERPDGSNFTLKIRSTKLEDSAMYFCASSGGATQETQYFGPGTRLLVL.